A selection of T cell receptor beta chains follows, all from one sample in a study of cytomegalovirus exposure and HLA in healthy donors. Profiling relied on immunoSEQ multiplex PCR, and the TCRdb table lists in-frame clones only, not all of them. Here the sample spans fewer than 150,000 clones, 70% to 90% being singletons. Sequencing used PBMCs. These receptors all come from a woman aged 18-35 years in good health and CMV-seropositive. CDR3s include the opening cysteine and the closing phenylalanine or tryptophan. A D gene is named only where the DNA matches it firmly. Clone size appears in some rows only: once, few, many, or a class for an expanded clone.

CDR3,DNA,J,size,D,V
CASSLGGQFYEQYF,TGTGCCAGCAGCTTAGGCGGACAGTTCTACGAGCAGTACTTC,TRBJ2-7,-,-,TRBV7-9
CASSLASLAGYF,TGTGCCAGCAGCTTAGCATCTCTGGCTGGTTATTTT,TRBJ2-3,-,-,TRBV7-2
CASSLPDLSGGASYEQYF,TGTGCCAGCAGCTTACCGGATCTGAGCGGGGGGGCCTCCTACGAGCAGTACTTC,TRBJ2-7,-,TRBD2,TRBV11-1
CASRPRTGDGEKLFF,TGTGCCAGCAGACCGAGGACAGGGGATGGGGAAAAACTGTTTTTT,TRBJ1-4,-,TRBD1,TRBV2
CASSQDLTGAGELFF,TGTGCCAGCAGCCAAGATCTGACAGGGGCTGGGGAGCTGTTTTTT,TRBJ2-2,-,TRBD1,TRBV4-2
CASSYLRGLGGTDYGYTF,TGTGCCAGCAGCTACCTAAGGGGCCTAGGGGGAACGGACTATGGCTACACCTTC,TRBJ1-2,-,-,TRBV7-8
CASSNNRANTEAFF,TGTGCCAGCTCAAATAACCGCGCGAACACTGAAGCTTTCTTT,TRBJ1-1,once,-,TRBV18
CASSQETGYNSPLHF,TGCGCCAGCAGCCAAGAGACAGGTTATAATTCACCCCTCCACTTT,TRBJ1-6,-,-,TRBV4-1
CASSVGDSPYGNTIYF,TGTGCCAGCAGCGTAGGGGACAGCCCATATGGAAACACCATATATTTT,TRBJ1-3,-,TRBD1,TRBV9
CASSFGGALETQYF,TGTGCCAGCAGTTTCGGTGGAGCGCTAGAGACCCAGTACTTC,TRBJ2-5,-,-,TRBV27
CASSRDRGQDEQFF,TGCGCCAGCAGCAGGGACAGGGGGCAGGATGAGCAGTTCTTC,TRBJ2-1,-,TRBD1,TRBV5-1
CASSFGYEQYF,TGTGCCAGCAGTTTCGGCTACGAGCAGTACTTC,TRBJ2-7,-,-,TRBV28
CASSFPTGNYGYTF,TGTGCCAGCAGTTTTCCTACAGGCAACTATGGCTACACCTTC,TRBJ1-2,-,-,TRBV28
CASSLAGSYGYTF,TGTGCCAGCAGCTTAGCGGGGAGCTATGGCTACACCTTC,TRBJ1-2,-,-,TRBV7-9
CASPSGVGEKLFF,TGTGCCAGCCCCTCAGGGGTTGGAGAAAAACTGTTTTTT,TRBJ1-4,once,-,TRBV28
CASSLGFGKRIGENIQYF,TGTGCCAGCAGCTTAGGTTTCGGGAAGAGGATCGGTGAAAACATTCAGTACTTC,TRBJ2-4,-,-,TRBV11-3
CASALNGGANYGYTF,TGTGCCAGCGCCCTAAACGGGGGAGCTAACTATGGCTACACCTTC,TRBJ1-2,-,-,TRBV11-2
CASTGTVNTGELFF,TGCGCCAGCACTGGGACTGTTAACACCGGGGAGCTGTTTTTT,TRBJ2-2,-,-,TRBV5-1
CASTGQGSVMNTEAFF,TGTGCCAGTACCGGGCAGGGGAGCGTTATGAACACTGAAGCTTTCTTT,TRBJ1-1,-,-,TRBV19
CTSNRDSDAYEQYF,TGCACATCGAATCGGGACAGCGACGCCTACGAGCAGTACTTC,TRBJ2-7,few,-,TRBV1
CASSFRLTLRGGYTF,TGTGCCAGCAGTTTCCGCTTGACTTTAAGGGGCGGCTACACCTTC,TRBJ1-2,-,-,TRBV2
CATSMGAPGQSYGYTF,TGTGCCACCAGCATGGGGGCCCCGGGACAGTCCTATGGCTACACCTTC,TRBJ1-2,-,TRBD1,TRBV15
CASSQSNFSYEQYF,TGCGCCAGCAGTCAATCCAATTTCTCCTACGAGCAGTACTTC,TRBJ2-7,-,-,TRBV23-1
CAWSTGGRTEAFF,TGTGCCTGGAGCACAGGGGGACGGACTGAAGCTTTCTTT,TRBJ1-1,-,TRBD1,TRBV30
CASTWGGPGNTIYF,TGTGCCAGCACCTGGGGGGGGCCTGGAAACACCATATATTTT,TRBJ1-3,-,-,TRBV6-5
CASSQSREETQYF,TGTGCCAGCAGCCAGTCCCGGGAAGAGACCCAGTACTTC,TRBJ2-5,-,-,TRBV4-2
CASSVGSHSGNTIYF,TGTGCCAGCAGCGTCGGGAGTCACTCTGGAAACACCATATATTTT,TRBJ1-3,-,-,TRBV5-4
CASSLTVQETQYF,TGCGCCAGCAGCTTGACAGTTCAAGAGACCCAGTACTTC,TRBJ2-5,once,-,TRBV5-1
CAISPGLEETQYF,TGTGCCATCAGTCCGGGACTAGAAGAGACCCAGTACTTC,TRBJ2-5,-,TRBD2,TRBV10-3
CASAPLDTSSYNEQFF,TGCGCCAGCGCCCCCCTGGACACCAGCTCCTACAATGAGCAGTTCTTC,TRBJ2-1,once,-,TRBV5-1
CASSQVPGELGNEQFF,TGTGCCAGCAGCCAAGTGCCCGGGGAGTTGGGCAATGAGCAGTTCTTC,TRBJ2-1,-,-,TRBV14
CASSSDPGKKSIETQYF,TGTGCCAGCAGCTCGGACCCCGGGAAAAAAAGCATCGAGACCCAGTACTTC,TRBJ2-5,-,-,TRBV5-4
CASRNGLESNQPQHF,TGTGCCTCAAGGAATGGCTTGGAGAGCAATCAGCCCCAGCATTTT,TRBJ1-5,-,-,TRBV10-3
CASSAIIGGFGRGNTIYF,TGTGCCAGCAGTGCTATCATTGGGGGGTTCGGTAGAGGAAACACCATATATTTT,TRBJ1-3,-,-,TRBV28